The 6 T cell receptor beta chains in this list originate from one sample, sequenced in a study of T cell responses to AZD1222 COVID-19 vaccine. Profiling relied on immunoSEQ multiplex PCR, and the TCRdb table lists in-frame clones only, not all of them. The table lists 90,000 to 150,000 clones, about 89% of them singletons. The sequencing here drew on peripheral blood, taken on day 0 of AZD1222 vaccination. The receptors were gathered from an adult in good health.

This clone showed up just once. The chain combines TRBV7-2 with TRBJ1-2; D unclear. There are 13 residues in the CDR3. The germline V and J ends were trimmed by 5 bases and 8 bases, with 15 bases remaining between them. CDR1 and CDR2 (germline): SGHTA, FQGNSA. Here the CDR3 reads CASSNRTTAGYTF. DNA of the CDR3: TGTGCCAGCAGCAACCGTACCACGGCCGGCTACACCTTC.

The CDR3 DNA sequence: TGTGCCAGCAGTGGGCGGGATTCCAATCAGCCCCAGCATTTT. Amino acid sequence: CASSGRDSNQPQHF. This chain links TRBV2 with TRBJ1-5; D not certain. The CDR3 loop spans 14 amino acids. Germline V gene data show CDR1 as SNHLY and CDR2 as FYNNEI. V dropped 4 bases and J dropped 3 bases, with 10 bases sitting between them.

This chain joins TRBV5-1 and TRBJ2-2, with 7 bases fitting TRBD1. V shed 0 bases, J shed 1 base, and the junction held 3 bases outside the gene matches. Germline values: CDR1 SGHRS, CDR2 YFSETQ. The CDR3 length is 16 residues. CDR3 bases: TGCGCCAGCAGCTTGGTTGGGACAGTGAACACCGGGGAGCTGTTTTTT. It codes for CASSLVGTVNTGELFF. The full variable domain, its missing parts supplied by reference TRBV5-1 and TRBJ2-2, is KAGVTQTPRYLIKTRGQQVTLSCSPISGHRSVSWYQQTPGQGLQFLFEYFSETQRNKGNFPGRFSGRQFSNSRSEMNVSTLELGDSALYLCASSLVGTVNTGELFFGEGSRLTVL.

The chain recombines TRBV11-2 with TRBJ1-2; D unclear. The V and J ends lost 1 base and 0 bases respectively, with 3 bases between them. The CDR3 consists of 13 residues. CDR1 is SGHAT, CDR2 FQNNGV, per germline. The CDR3 here is CASSLGPNYGYTF. DNA for the CDR3: TGTGCCAGCAGCTTAGGGCCTAACTATGGCTACACCTTC.

To note about this clone: The CDR3 does not end in the conserved phenylalanine or tryptophan, so this is likely a read error. Because the CDR3's place on the DNA is in doubt, the DNA is left out and the CDR3 is given as listed by TCRdb. The J gene is TRBJ2-4, the V gene TRBV5-5; TRBD1, as called in the table, went unchecked against the DNA. A total of 14 residues make up the CDR3, ends included. Per germline, CDR1 SGHKS and CDR2 YYEKEE (reference sequence). The CDR3 sequence: CASSIAPTGMGAWV.

The chain links TRBV7-9 to TRBJ1-6; TRBD1 matches at 9 bases. After removal of 4 bases from V and 6 bases from J, the junction contained 7 bases not matched to a gene. The CDR3 has 16 amino acids. Germline CDR1 SEHNR, CDR2 FQNEAQ (reference sequence). The CDR3 coding sequence is TGTGCCAGCAGCTCCCTCCCGACAGGGGGTAATTCACCCCTCCACTTT. This encodes CASSSLPTGGNSPLHF.